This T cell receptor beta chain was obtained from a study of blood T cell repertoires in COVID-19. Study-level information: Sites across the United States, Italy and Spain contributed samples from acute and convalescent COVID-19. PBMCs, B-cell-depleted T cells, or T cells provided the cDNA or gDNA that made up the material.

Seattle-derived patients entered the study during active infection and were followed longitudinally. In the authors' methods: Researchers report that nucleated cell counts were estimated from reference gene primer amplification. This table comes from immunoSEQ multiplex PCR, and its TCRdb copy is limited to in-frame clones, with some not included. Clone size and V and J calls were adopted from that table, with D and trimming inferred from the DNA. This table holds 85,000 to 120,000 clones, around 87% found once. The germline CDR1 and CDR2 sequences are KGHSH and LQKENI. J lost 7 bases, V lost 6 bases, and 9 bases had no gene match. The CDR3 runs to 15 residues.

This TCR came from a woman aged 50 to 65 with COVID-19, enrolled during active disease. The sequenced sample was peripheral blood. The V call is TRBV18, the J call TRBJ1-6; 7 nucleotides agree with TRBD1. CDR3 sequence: CASSPLGTENSPLHF. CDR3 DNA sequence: TGTGCCAGCTCCCCTCTCGGGACAGAGAATTCACCCCTCCACTTT.